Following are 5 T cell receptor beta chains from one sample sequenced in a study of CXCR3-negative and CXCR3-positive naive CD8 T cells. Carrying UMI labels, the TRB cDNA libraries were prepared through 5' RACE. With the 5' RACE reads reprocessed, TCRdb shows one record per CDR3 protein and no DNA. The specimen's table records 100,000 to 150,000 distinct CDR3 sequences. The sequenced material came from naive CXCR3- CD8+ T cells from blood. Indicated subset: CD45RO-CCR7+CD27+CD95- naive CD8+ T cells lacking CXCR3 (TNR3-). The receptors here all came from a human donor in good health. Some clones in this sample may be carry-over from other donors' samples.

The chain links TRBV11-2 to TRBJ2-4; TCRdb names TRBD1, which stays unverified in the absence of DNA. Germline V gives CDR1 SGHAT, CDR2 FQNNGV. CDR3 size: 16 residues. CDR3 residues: CASSFDFRELKNIQYF.

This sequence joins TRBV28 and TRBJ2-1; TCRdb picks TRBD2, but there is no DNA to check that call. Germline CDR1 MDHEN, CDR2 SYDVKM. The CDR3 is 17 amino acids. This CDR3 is CASSFPTSGGPQQEQFF.

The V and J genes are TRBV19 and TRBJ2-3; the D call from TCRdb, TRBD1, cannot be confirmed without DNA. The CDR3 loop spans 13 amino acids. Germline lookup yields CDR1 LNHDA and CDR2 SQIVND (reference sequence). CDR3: CASSSGTIDTQYF.

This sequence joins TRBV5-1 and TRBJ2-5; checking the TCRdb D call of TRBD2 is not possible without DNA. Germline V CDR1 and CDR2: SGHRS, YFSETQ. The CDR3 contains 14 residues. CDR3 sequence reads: CASSSAEGIETQYF.

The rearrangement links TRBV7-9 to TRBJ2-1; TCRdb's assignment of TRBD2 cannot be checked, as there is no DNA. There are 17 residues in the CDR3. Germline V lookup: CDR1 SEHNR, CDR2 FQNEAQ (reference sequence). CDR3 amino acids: CASSATLAGGPGNEQFF. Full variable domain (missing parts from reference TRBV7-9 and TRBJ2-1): DTGVSQNPRHKITKRGQNVTFRCDPISEHNRLYWYRQTLGQGPEFLTYFQNEAQLEKSRLLSDRFSAERPKGSFSTLEIQRTEQGDSAMYLCASSATLAGGPGNEQFFGPGTRLTVL.